A single sample gave rise to the 14 T cell receptor beta chains below, sequenced in a study of T cells after yellow fever vaccination. TCRdb independently ran MiXCR on the 5' RACE reads; one entry per CDR3 protein. The repertoire has about 170,000 distinct CDR3 sequences, approximately 9.9% of them found once; the top ten carry 35% to 40%. Sequences were derived from CD8+ T cells sorted from PBMCs, sampled 15 days after the yellow fever booster vaccination. The receptor source for this set is a man younger than 35 who received the YFV17D yellow fever vaccine.

This sequence joins TRBV4-3 and TRBJ2-7; possibly TRBD2 for D (6 bases). Germline V gene sequence: CDR1 LGHNA, CDR2 YSLEER. V was pared by 4 bases and J by 2 bases, with 15 bases between. The CDR3 has 15 residues. In DNA form, the CDR3 reads TGCGCCAGCAGCCGATTCAAAGGAGGGACCTACGAGCAGTACTTC. Translated: CASSRFKGGTYEQYF.

The J gene is TRBJ2-7, the V gene TRBV20-1; maybe TRBD2 (6 bases). Germline V lookup: CDR1 DFQATT, CDR2 SNEGSKA (reference sequence). V gave up 4 bases and J gave up 3 bases, with 19 bases separating them. The CDR3 runs 15 residues. CDR3 region: CSAIPVRGRLYEQYF. The CDR3 DNA sequence: TGCAGTGCTATTCCCGTGCGGGGACGACTCTACGAGCAGTACTTC.

This clonotype was seen only a few times. J is TRBJ2-3 and V is TRBV7-9, with 8 bases matching TRBD2. After removal of 7 bases from V and 4 bases from J, the junction contained 4 bases not matched to a gene. Germline CDR1 reads SEHNR; CDR2 reads FQNEAQ (reference sequence). This CDR3 is built from 13 residues. CDR3 in DNA: TGTGCCAGCACCAGGACTAGCTCAGATACGCAGTATTTT. It is translated as CASTRTSSDTQYF.

A few counts support this clonotype. The rearrangement uses TRBV9 and TRBJ2-2; the D is unclear. V was cut by 4 bases and J by 0 bases, with 13 bases left in between. Per the germline V gene, CDR1 is SGDLS and CDR2 is YYNGEE. The CDR3 extends over 16 amino acids. The CDR3 spells CASSPLEGPNTGELFF. CDR3 in DNA: TGTGCCAGCAGCCCCCTCGAAGGTCCGAACACCGGGGAGCTGTTTTTT.

The rearrangement joins TRBV6-2 or TRBV6-3 to TRBJ1-2, with no clear D. Germline loops: CDR1 MNHEY, CDR2 SVGEGT. V dropped 0 bases and J dropped 8 bases, with 10 bases sitting between them. This CDR3 region has 13 residues. The CDR3 sequence is CASSYSYGNGYTF. For the CDR3, the DNA is TGTGCCAGCAGTTACTCGTACGGAAACGGCTACACCTTC.

This clonotype occurred a few times. The chain recombines TRBV4-1 with TRBJ2-3; D uncertain. The CDR3 is made up of 13 amino acids. The V end was cut by 7 bases, the J end by 5 bases, with 13 bases between. Germline assignment: CDR1 MGHRA and CDR2 YSYEKL. In nucleotides, the CDR3 is TGCGCCAGCACCTATACCACGAGAGATACGCAGTATTTT. Translated, it gives CASTYTTRDTQYF.

This chain links TRBV9 with TRBJ1-1; D uncertain. Germline CDR1 is SGDLS and CDR2 is YYNGEE. V was cut by 4 bases and J by 7 bases, with 17 bases left in between. The CDR3 contains 14 residues. The CDR3 reads CASSPHGDLGEAFF. CDR3 bases: TGTGCCAGCAGCCCCCACGGGGATCTTGGTGAAGCTTTCTTT.

This clonotype was picked up many times. The chain has TRBV11-3 and TRBJ2-3; D is possibly TRBD2 (5 bases). Germline-derived CDR1 and CDR2 are SGHNT and YENEEA. The CDR3 sequence is 12 residues long. Trimming shortened V by 1 base and J by 8 bases, and 7 bases separated the two germline ends. The CDR3 DNA sequence: TGTGCCAGCAGCTTAGGAGGAGGTACGCAGTATTTT. This encodes CASSLGGGTQYF.

This clonotype turned up a few times. J is TRBJ2-1 and V is TRBV6-5, with 7 nucleotides matching TRBD1. The CDR3 covers 13 residues. Unmatched junction bases numbered 6, after V lost 5 bases and J lost 8 bases. Germline V gene data show CDR1 as MNHEY and CDR2 as SVGAGI. CDR3 coding DNA: TGTGCCAGCAGTAAAGGGACAGCGCATGAGCAGTTCTTC. Translation: CASSKGTAHEQFF.

There are many counts of this clonotype. The chain couples TRBV29-1 to TRBJ2-2; D is uncertain. CDR1 and CDR2 from the germline V gene are SQVTM and ANQGSEA. V was clipped by 6 bases and J by 6 bases, with 8 bases between them. The CDR3 totals 11 residues. The CDR3 nucleotides read TGCAGCGTGAAGGACGCCGGGGAGCTGTTTTTT. Residues: CSVKDAGELFF.

This clonotype was seen many times. V and J are TRBV5-1 and TRBJ2-5, with a weak D call TRBD2 (7 bases). The CDR3 consists of 18 residues. CDR1 is SGHRS and CDR2 is YFSETQ in the germline V gene. V dropped 3 bases and J dropped 5 bases, with 26 bases sitting between them. CDR3 nucleotides: TGCGCCAGCAGCTGGCGGGGGCGTCTAGTGTCGATGATGGAGACCCAGTACTTC. It is translated as CASSWRGRLVSMMETQYF.

The rearrangement links TRBV5-1 to TRBJ2-7; D is perhaps TRBD1 (5 bases). V lost 4 bases, J lost 7 bases, and 15 bases lay in between. Germline V gene data show CDR1 as SGHRS and CDR2 as YFSETQ. The CDR3 runs 13 residues. The CDR3 DNA reads TGCGCCAGCAGCACTACGCCCCGACAGGAGCAGTACGTC. It codes for CASSTTPRQEQYV.

The chain has TRBV4-1 and TRBJ1-1; possibly TRBD1 for D (5 bases). Germline CDR1 reads MGHRA; CDR2 reads YSYEKL. Trimming took off 1 base at V and 0 bases at J, with 12 bases between the two ends. The CDR3 length is 16 residues. The CDR3 DNA reads TGCGCCAGCAGCCAAGTGCTACAGGACTTGAACACTGAAGCTTTCTTT. Its protein is CASSQVLQDLNTEAFF.

The chain uses TRBV4-1 and TRBJ1-1; 7 bases map to TRBD1. Trimming took 3 bases from V and 3 from J; bases not matched to a gene: 13. Germline values: CDR1 MGHRA, CDR2 YSYEKL. The CDR3 is 17 amino acids. The CDR3 spells CASSHAGVGQGDTEAFF. In DNA, the CDR3 is TGCGCCAGCAGCCACGCCGGGGTCGGGCAGGGGGACACTGAAGCTTTCTTT.